This is a list of T cell receptor beta chains from one sample in a study of cytomegalovirus exposure and HLA in healthy donors. Generated by immunoSEQ multiplex PCR, the TCRdb table keeps only in-frame clones and is missing some. The table has about 160,000 clones, 84% seen once. Sample: PBMCs. The origin of the receptors is a man aged 25 to 40 in good health and CMV-seronegative. CDR3s include the opening cysteine and the closing phenylalanine or tryptophan. The D gene is left open where the match is weak. Clone size is not always given. Where it is, it says once, few, many or a class for expanded clones.

cdr3_nt: TGTGCCAGCAGCCTTATCGGACTGCCCCCCTTCTACGAGCAGTACTTC
cdr3_aa: CASSLIGLPPFYEQYF
clone_size: -
v_call: TRBV21-1
d_call: -
j_call: TRBJ2-7

cdr3_nt: TGTGCCAGCAGTTTATTTTATTTAGGAGGACAGGGGGGTGAAAAACTGTTTTTT
cdr3_aa: CASSLFYLGGQGGEKLFF
clone_size: -
v_call: TRBV27
d_call: TRBD1
j_call: TRBJ1-4

cdr3_nt: TGCGCCAGCAGCCCCTTGGAGGGTGGCTATGGCTACACCTTC
cdr3_aa: CASSPLEGGYGYTF
clone_size: -
v_call: TRBV4-1
d_call: -
j_call: TRBJ1-2

cdr3_nt: TGTGCCAGCAGCTTAGGGAGAAACCTCTCTGGAAACACCATATATTTT
cdr3_aa: CASSLGRNLSGNTIYF
clone_size: few
v_call: TRBV11-3
d_call: -
j_call: TRBJ1-3

cdr3_nt: TGTGCCAGCAGCAAGCGTAGCGGGGGGGCCCAAGAGACCCAGTACTTC
cdr3_aa: CASSKRSGGAQETQYF
clone_size: -
v_call: TRBV5-5
d_call: TRBD2
j_call: TRBJ2-5

cdr3_nt: TGTGCCAGCAGTTCCAACTCCGGGACAGGGGGCATTCAGTACTTC
cdr3_aa: CASSSNSGTGGIQYF
clone_size: -
v_call: TRBV28
d_call: TRBD1
j_call: TRBJ2-4

cdr3_nt: TGTGCCTGGAGTAGATACTCGCGGGAGGGCGACACCGGGGAGCTGTTTTTT
cdr3_aa: CAWSRYSREGDTGELFF
clone_size: -
v_call: TRBV30
d_call: TRBD2
j_call: TRBJ2-2

cdr3_nt: TGTGCCAGTAGTAGACAACCACCCCTTGGGAACACTGAAGCTTTCTTT
cdr3_aa: CASSRQPPLGNTEAFF
clone_size: once
v_call: TRBV19
d_call: -
j_call: TRBJ1-1

cdr3_nt: TGTGCCAGCAGCCGCAAGGGTCTAGCGGGAGAAGGCGAGACCCAGTACTTC
cdr3_aa: CASSRKGLAGEGETQYF
clone_size: once
v_call: TRBV4-2
d_call: TRBD2
j_call: TRBJ2-5

cdr3_nt: TGTGCCTGGAGCGCATATTGGCCCGTTGCGGGACAGGGGGCCCTGCCCCTCCACTTT
cdr3_aa: CAWSAYWPVAGQGALPLHF
clone_size: -
v_call: TRBV30
d_call: TRBD1
j_call: TRBJ1-6

cdr3_nt: TGTGCCACCACCGACAGATCTGGAAACACCATATATTTT
cdr3_aa: CATTDRSGNTIYF
clone_size: -
v_call: TRBV19
d_call: -
j_call: TRBJ1-3

cdr3_nt: TGTGCCAGCAGCGCGGGACAGGGAAAATTATACGAGCAGTACTTC
cdr3_aa: CASSAGQGKLYEQYF
clone_size: -
v_call: TRBV11-3
d_call: TRBD1
j_call: TRBJ2-7

cdr3_nt: TGCGCCAGCAGCTTGGATTTAGCGAATGAGCAGTTCTTC
cdr3_aa: CASSLDLANEQFF
clone_size: -
v_call: TRBV5-1
d_call: -
j_call: TRBJ2-1

cdr3_nt: TGCGCCAGCAGCCCCGATGGTGGGCATGAGCAGTTCTTC
cdr3_aa: CASSPDGGHEQFF
clone_size: few
v_call: TRBV10-1
d_call: -
j_call: TRBJ2-1

cdr3_nt: TGTGCCAGCATCCCGTCAGGGGGCCAACATTGGACAGATACGCAGTATTTT
cdr3_aa: CASIPSGGQHWTDTQYF
clone_size: -
v_call: TRBV28
d_call: TRBD1
j_call: TRBJ2-3

cdr3_nt: TGTGCCAGCAGCGTAGTTGTGGGAGTTCAGAATGAGCAGTTCTTC
cdr3_aa: CASSVVVGVQNEQFF
clone_size: -
v_call: TRBV9
d_call: -
j_call: TRBJ2-1

cdr3_nt: TGTGCTAGTGGTTTGCCAAGACTAGCGGGAGGCCAAGGCTACGAGCAGTACTTC
cdr3_aa: CASGLPRLAGGQGYEQYF
clone_size: -
v_call: TRBV12-5
d_call: TRBD2
j_call: TRBJ2-7

cdr3_nt: TGTGCCAGCAGTTGGGAGGCCGGGGAGCTGTTTTTT
cdr3_aa: CASSWEAGELFF
clone_size: -
v_call: TRBV2
d_call: -
j_call: TRBJ2-2

cdr3_nt: TGCGCCAGCAGCTTGGTGGGACTAGCGGGAGAAGAGACCCAGTACTTC
cdr3_aa: CASSLVGLAGEETQYF
clone_size: -
v_call: TRBV5-1
d_call: TRBD2
j_call: TRBJ2-5

cdr3_nt: TGTGCCAGCAGCTTTGGTCAGGGGGATGGCTACACCTTC
cdr3_aa: CASSFGQGDGYTF
clone_size: -
v_call: TRBV11-2
d_call: TRBD1
j_call: TRBJ1-2

cdr3_nt: TGCAGCGTTGAATCAGTAGCGGGGGGAACAAACACCGGGGAGCTGTTTTTT
cdr3_aa: CSVESVAGGTNTGELFF
clone_size: -
v_call: TRBV29-1
d_call: TRBD2
j_call: TRBJ2-2

cdr3_nt: TGTGCCTGGGCGGACAGGAACGAGCAGTACTTC
cdr3_aa: CAWADRNEQYF
clone_size: -
v_call: TRBV30
d_call: TRBD1
j_call: TRBJ2-7

cdr3_nt: TGTGCCAGCAGCCAGGACCGGGACAGTAACTACGAGCAGTACTTC
cdr3_aa: CASSQDRDSNYEQYF
clone_size: -
v_call: TRBV4-2
d_call: TRBD1
j_call: TRBJ2-7

cdr3_nt: TGTGCCAGTAGAAGAGAGATGAGCACAGATACGCAGTATTTT
cdr3_aa: CASRREMSTDTQYF
clone_size: -
v_call: TRBV19
d_call: -
j_call: TRBJ2-3

cdr3_nt: TGCGCCAGCAACAAGGACAGGAGCTCCTACGAGCAGTACTTC
cdr3_aa: CASNKDRSSYEQYF
clone_size: -
v_call: TRBV5-1
d_call: TRBD1
j_call: TRBJ2-7

cdr3_nt: TGTGCCAGCCGCCCTAGCCAGGATCACACTGAAGCTTTCTTT
cdr3_aa: CASRPSQDHTEAFF
clone_size: -
v_call: TRBV6-6
d_call: -
j_call: TRBJ1-1

cdr3_nt: TGTGCCAGCAGCAGCAGGGAATCTGGAAACACCATATATTTT
cdr3_aa: CASSSRESGNTIYF
clone_size: -
v_call: TRBV28
d_call: -
j_call: TRBJ1-3

cdr3_nt: TGCAGCGTGGTCGGCAGGGCGCAAGAGACCCAGTACTTC
cdr3_aa: CSVVGRAQETQYF
clone_size: -
v_call: TRBV29-1
d_call: -
j_call: TRBJ2-5

cdr3_nt: TGTGCCAGCAGCCCGACTGGCGGCCAAGAGACCCAGTACTTC
cdr3_aa: CASSPTGGQETQYF
clone_size: -
v_call: TRBV11-3
d_call: -
j_call: TRBJ2-5